This T cell receptor beta chain was identified in a study of technical replicates of blood from a handful of donors. The assay was immunoSEQ multiplex PCR, and TCRdb's table has in-frame clones only and misses some. The data show tens of thousands of clones, with about 93% seen just once and around 0.25% held by the top ten. Source material: T cells isolated from PBMCs. This receptor was obtained from a human donor in good health.

In DNA form, the CDR3 reads TGTGCCAGCAGCTTGGCCAGGGAAGAGACCCAGTACTTC. Translation: CASSLAREETQYF. V and J are TRBV7-3 and TRBJ2-5, with D possibly being TRBD1 (5 bases). Germline values: CDR1 SGHTA, CDR2 FQGTGA. The V and J ends lost 3 bases and 3 bases respectively, with 8 bases between them. This CDR3 has 13 residues.